What follows are 9 T cell receptor beta chains derived from one specimen sequenced in a study of blood T cell repertoires in COVID-19. Generated by immunoSEQ multiplex PCR, the TCRdb table keeps only in-frame clones and is missing some. Of fewer than 300,000 clones listed, approximately 82% are singletons. The sequenced material came from PBMCs or T cells enriched from blood (not recorded which). These TCRs come from a man between 35 and 55 years old who had been exposed to COVID-19.

The chain links TRBV7-9 to TRBJ1-4; possibly TRBD1 for D (5 bases). Germline lookup yields CDR1 SEHNR and CDR2 FQNEAQ (reference sequence). V was cut by 5 bases and J by 8 bases, with 12 bases left in between. CDR3 length: 13 amino acids. CDR3 nucleotide sequence: TGTGCCAGCAGCCTAGGGACGGGAGAAAAACTGTTTTTT. This gives the protein CASSLGTGEKLFF.

The rearrangement uses TRBV4-1 and TRBJ2-1; 8 bases are shared with TRBD2. V lost 1 base, J lost 3 bases, and 5 bases stayed unmatched. The CDR3 consists of 16 residues. The V gene's germline CDR1 is MGHRA and CDR2 YSYEKL. The CDR3 DNA follows: TGCGCCAGCAGCCAAGGAACCGGGACTAGCTACAATGAGCAGTTCTTC. Its protein is CASSQGTGTSYNEQFF.

This sequence joins TRBV11-1 and TRBJ1-1, with D hard to call. Looked up from germline, CDR1 is SGHAT and CDR2 is FQDESV (reference sequence). The CDR3 spans 14 residues. Trimming shortened V by 5 bases and J by 4 bases, and 14 bases separated the two germline ends. The CDR3 region is CASSLEGGITEAFF. The CDR3 nucleotides are TGTGCCAGCAGCCTCGAGGGAGGGATCACTGAAGCTTTCTTT.

The J gene is TRBJ2-5, the V gene TRBV5-7; D might be TRBD2 (7 bases). TRBV5-7 is placed among ORFs of uncertain function. The V end was cut by 4 bases, the J end by 0 bases, with 19 bases between. The CDR3 length is 17 residues. CDR3 DNA sequence: TGTGCCAGCAGCAGTGGCCCCGGGGGGCGCGACCAAGAGACCCAGTACTTC. It specifies CASSSGPGGRDQETQYF.

This chain links TRBV2 with TRBJ2-3, with a possible D match to TRBD2 (6 bases). The V end was cut by 5 bases, the J end by 1 base, with 13 bases between. The CDR3 runs to 15 residues. Germline loops: CDR1 SNHLY, CDR2 FYNNEI. The CDR3 is CASSPPPGGTDTQYF. DNA of the CDR3: TGTGCCAGCAGTCCGCCCCCGGGAGGCACAGATACGCAGTATTTT.

V usage is TRBV11-2 and J usage is TRBJ1-4; no clear D gene. V shed 5 bases and J shed 0 bases, with 10 bases lying between them. The CDR3 is 15 residues long. From germline, CDR1 is SGHAT and CDR2 FQNNGV. CDR3 region: CASSLRQATNEKLFF. DNA of the CDR3: TGTGCCAGCAGCCTAAGACAAGCAACTAATGAAAAACTGTTTTTT.

In this sample, this clone turned up once. The chain carries TRBV7-6 and TRBJ2-4, with D tentatively TRBD1 (6 bases). Germline V gene sequence: CDR1 SGHVS, CDR2 FNYEAQ. V lost 3 bases to trimming and J lost 0 bases, with 18 bases between them. This CDR3 comprises 18 residues. As DNA, the CDR3 is TGTGCCAGCAGCTTGAGGGCCGGGACACAACTAGCCAAAAACATTCAGTACTTC. Translating it yields CASSLRAGTQLAKNIQYF.

J is TRBJ2-1 and V is TRBV24-1; TRBD2 aligns across 14 bases. The germline V gene encodes CDR1 KGHDR and CDR2 SFDVKD. The CDR3 spans 17 residues. The V segment lost 4 bases and the J segment 7 bases; nucleotides outside the gene matches: 8. CDR3 sequence reads: CATSEGTSGRVRNEQFF. The DNA for the CDR3 is TGTGCCACCAGTGAGGGGACTAGCGGGAGAGTAAGGAATGAGCAGTTCTTC.

The V gene is TRBV27, the J gene TRBJ1-3; D may be TRBD1 (6 bases). The CDR3 has 13 residues. Trimming pared 3 bases from V and 3 bases from J, leaving 6 bases between. CDR1 is MNHEY and CDR2 is SMNVEV in the germline V gene (reference sequence). The CDR3 reads CASSFRGGNTIYF. The CDR3, as DNA: TGTGCCAGCAGTTTCAGGGGTGGAAACACCATATATTTT.